The T cell receptor beta chain described here comes from a study of T cell responses to AZD1222 COVID-19 vaccine. Some clones are missing from TCRdb's copy, which holds only in-frame ones; the method was immunoSEQ multiplex PCR. The sample carries 100,000 to 150,000 clones, 84% recorded once. Trimming removed 5 bases from V and 8 bases from J; junction bases left unmatched: 10. The CDR3 covers 15 residues. Germline V CDR1 and CDR2: SGHDN, FVKESK. Study-wide points: Vaccine-associated CD4 TCRs spanned spike, dominant at 160-218 and 743-854. Donors were largely white British and mainly female; clonal diversity was possibly underestimated.

For this clone: As yet, its antigen is unknown.

This TCR was sampled from an adult who received the AZD1222 COVID-19 vaccine. This specimen was peripheral blood, taken 28 days after the second AZD1222 dose. The V gene is TRBV14, the J gene TRBJ2-1; 9 nucleotides match TRBD2. CDR3 sequence reads: CASSLSAGGPYEQFF. The CDR3 DNA reads TGTGCCAGCAGCTTGTCTGCGGGGGGGCCCTATGAGCAGTTCTTC.